One sample yielded the 15 T cell receptor beta chains listed below, sequenced in a study of OX40 agonist ivuxolimab in advanced cancers. TCRdb keeps only in-frame clones here, not all; method: immunoSEQ multiplex PCR. Seen here are around 19,000 clones, about 90% observed once, and the top ten hold 50% to 65%. Sequencing was performed on CD4+ or CD8+ T cells sorted from blood, taken in a trial of the OX40 agonist ivuxolimab. The source is an adult with an advanced solid tumor such as melanoma, head and neck, liver or kidney cancer.

The chain employs TRBV6-5 and TRBJ2-7, with 7 nucleotides matching TRBD1. CDR1 and CDR2 (germline): MNHEY, SVGAGI. CDR3 length: 11 residues. CDR3 nucleotide sequence: TGTACTGACAGGGCCTTTTACGAGCAGTACTTC. This codes for CTDRAFYEQYF.

V is TRBV5-1 and J is TRBJ1-6; D ambiguous. The germline CDR1 and CDR2 sequences are SGHRS and YFSETQ. Trimming took off 4 bases at V and 0 bases at J, with 14 bases between the two ends. The length of the CDR3 is 17 residues. CDR3 nucleotide sequence: TGCGCCAGCAGCCCCACAAGGCGGAGCTCCTATAATTCACCCCTCCACTTT. Protein sequence: CASSPTRRSSYNSPLHF. Together with reference TRBV5-1 and TRBJ1-6, the CDR3 gives the full variable domain: KAGVTQTPRYLIKTRGQQVTLSCSPISGHRSVSWYQQTPGQGLQFLFEYFSETQRNKGNFPGRFSGRQFSNSRSEMNVSTLELGDSALYLCASSPTRRSSYNSPLHFGNGTRLTVT.

V is TRBV11-2 and J is TRBJ1-1, with no clear D. This CDR3 contains 12 residues. Trimming took 1 base from V and 8 from J, leaving 8 bases between them. The germline CDR1 and CDR2 sequences are SGHAT and FQNNGV. The CDR3 here is CASSLGPLEAFF. For the CDR3, the DNA is TGTGCCAGCAGCTTAGGTCCGTTGGAAGCTTTCTTT.

CDR3 loop: CASSLTGTGRDTGELFF. The DNA of the CDR3 is TGTGCCAGCAGCCTGACCGGGACAGGGCGTGACACCGGGGAGCTGTTTTTT. The V call is TRBV5-4, the J call TRBJ2-2; 9 bases are a match to TRBD1. This CDR3 is 17 amino acids long. Germline values: CDR1 SGHNT, CDR2 YYREEE (reference sequence). V dropped 4 bases and J dropped 3; count of bases not matched to a gene: 10.

DNA of the CDR3: TGTGCCAGCAGCTTAGTAGACGGGGAGCAGTACTTC. It is translated as CASSLVDGEQYF. The gene calls are TRBV7-9 and TRBJ2-7; D unclear. Germline V gene sequence: CDR1 SEHNR, CDR2 FQNEAQ (reference sequence). The CDR3 runs to 12 residues. V was clipped by 1 base and J by 7 bases, with 8 bases between them.

CDR3 bases: TGTGCCAGCAGCGGAAGGGGGGTTAGCACAGATACGCAGTATTTT. Translating it yields CASSGRGVSTDTQYF. The rearrangement joins TRBV7-2 to TRBJ2-3; D is perhaps TRBD1 or TRBD2 (6 bases each). V lost 5 bases to trimming and J lost 0 bases, with 12 bases between them. The germline gives CDR1 SGHTA, CDR2 FQGNSA. The CDR3 covers 15 residues.

The chain is built from TRBV15 and TRBJ2-3, with 11 nucleotides matching TRBD2. Trimming took 2 bases from V and 1 from J; bases not matched to a gene: 2. Germline V CDR1 and CDR2: LNHNV, YYDKDF (reference sequence). The CDR3 is 16 amino acids. CDR3 sequence (DNA): TGTGCCACCAGCAGATTACTAGCGGGGGGCACAGATACGCAGTATTTT. Encoded protein: CATSRLLAGGTDTQYF.

The chain links TRBV7-9 to TRBJ2-7; D not certain. V gave up 5 bases and J gave up 2 bases, with 10 bases separating them. The CDR3 totals 13 residues. The germline CDR1 and CDR2 sequences are SEHNR and FQNEAQ (reference sequence). CDR3 in DNA: TGTGCCAGCAGCCATCAGTTCCCCTACGAGCAGTACTTC. Translating gives CASSHQFPYEQYF.

This chain links TRBV4-1 with TRBJ2-7, with 8 bases fitting TRBD1. The germline V gene encodes CDR1 MGHRA and CDR2 YSYEKL. With V trimmed by 4 bases and J by 2 bases, 4 bases remained unmatched. The CDR3 runs 14 residues. CDR3 amino acids: CASSLTTGAYEQYF. The CDR3 nucleotides read TGCGCCAGCAGCCTAACGACAGGGGCCTACGAGCAGTACTTC.

V and J are TRBV19 and TRBJ2-5; D remains ambiguous. The germline gives CDR1 LNHDA, CDR2 SQIVND (reference sequence). This CDR3 has 14 residues. Trimming stripped 3 bases from V and 0 bases from J, with 8 bases between. The CDR3 spells CASSMGGDQETQYF. The CDR3, as DNA: TGTGCCAGTAGTATGGGTGGGGACCAAGAGACCCAGTACTTC.

This clone was recorded only once. The rearrangement uses TRBV7-9 and TRBJ1-1, with D unclear. Germline loops: CDR1 SEHNR, CDR2 FQNEAQ (reference sequence). The CDR3 runs to 16 residues. Trimming left V 8 bases short and J 0 bases short, with 19 bases between. This CDR3 is CASAPVRVPMNTEAFF. The DNA of the CDR3 is TGTGCCAGCGCCCCAGTACGGGTACCTATGAACACTGAAGCTTTCTTT.

This chain connects TRBV7-2 to TRBJ2-5; 15 nucleotides line up with TRBD2. Unmatched junction bases numbered 11, after V lost 0 bases and J lost 3 bases. Looked up from germline, CDR1 is SGHTA and CDR2 is FQGNSA. The CDR3 has 20 residues. The CDR3 DNA sequence: TGTGCCAGCAGCTTAGCCCCCGGACTAGCGGGGGGGCTGGGGGAAGAGACCCAGTACTTC. Translating it yields CASSLAPGLAGGLGEETQYF.

This chain uses TRBV6-5 with TRBJ2-1; D unclear. CDR1 MNHEY and CDR2 SVGAGI come from the germline V gene. The CDR3 has 14 residues. The ends were cut back, 6 bases at V and 0 bases at J, with 9 bases in the middle. CDR3 sequence reads: CASSDRSSYNEQFF. The DNA of the CDR3 is TGTGCCAGCAGCGACCGGAGCTCCTACAATGAGCAGTTCTTC.

This chain joins TRBV7-6 and TRBJ2-1; 15 positions match TRBD2. Germline V lookup: CDR1 SGHVS, CDR2 FNYEAQ. The V gene end was trimmed by 4 bases and the J gene end by 9 bases; junction bases not matched to a gene: 10. This CDR3 comprises 17 residues. In DNA, the CDR3 is TGTGCCAGCAGCTCCCCGGGACTAGCGGGGGGTGGGGGTGAGCAGTTCTTC. Amino acid sequence: CASSSPGLAGGGGEQFF.

The chain is built from TRBV27 and TRBJ1-1; 10 bases map to TRBD1. This CDR3 is 16 amino acids long. Germline CDR1 MNHEY, CDR2 SMNVEV (reference sequence). V dropped 6 bases and J dropped 2; count of bases not matched to a gene: 9. CDR3 nucleotide sequence: TGTGCCAGCAGCCGACAGGGGGCGGGTGGAAACACTGAAGCTTTCTTT. It encodes CASSRQGAGGNTEAFF.